This T cell receptor beta chain was captured in a study of blood T cell repertoires in COVID-19 (dated by TCRdb to the early 2020s). About the full investigation: Collaborator samples came from the United States, Italy and Spain and covered acute and convalescent phases of COVID-19. The prospective study material was composed of cDNA or gDNA derived from T cells, B-cell-depleted T cells, or PBMCs. The dataset comprised deeply sampled blood TCRbeta repertoires from subjects exposed to, actively infected with, or recovered from COVID-19. The repertoires were released in a freely available public database meant as a resource for research on the immune response to SARS-CoV-2. Samples came from the ongoing ImmuneRACE study (first 160 participants) plus 1,254 subjects from 6 global collaborators. Nearly every sample came with metadata listing a de-identified subject ID, COVID-19 status, age in years and sex. Where HLA class I and class II types were available, the types were taken from metadata supplied by the sample provider, not from assay-based typing. Summary of the overall study and its limitations: The amount of clinical and demographic metadata varied by source and participant and was provided uncurated.

Participants in the prospective study were enrolled through a virtual design, were aged 18 to 89 years, and lived in 24 United States geographic areas. In the prospective study, cohorts were assigned on the basis of participant-reported clinical history obtained from a screening survey and a study questionnaire. Exposed participants had been in contact with someone with a PCR-confirmed or clinician-diagnosed COVID-19 case within 2 weeks of study entry. Each participant in the prospective study had whole blood, serum and a nasopharyngeal or oropharyngeal swab collected by mobile phlebotomists. Prospective study participants could optionally give additional blood draws and questionnaires over an approximately 2-month period. Before DNA extraction, prospective study blood samples were shipped either frozen or at room temperature. The immunoSEQ Assay, a bias-controlled multiplex PCR, was used to amplify TCRbeta CDR3 regions from genomic DNA. Per the authors' processing: Within the assay, amplification of reference gene primers was used to estimate how many nucleated cells each sample contained. To quantify the absolute abundance of each unique TCRbeta CDR3 rearrangement, sequence reads were collapsed and filtered. For each sample, productive Simpson clonality was calculated as the square root of Simpson's diversity index across productive rearrangements. What TCRdb holds here is the immuneACCESS table cut down to in-frame rearrangements. Part of the clones is not present; checked against another copy, under half of the missing clones reflect an unresolved V gene, and the others are unexplained. That table is the source of V, J and clone size, and D and trimming were worked out from the DNA. This sample is represented by some 300,000 clones; around nine tenths of them were singletons. Approximately 2.9% of the sample rests with the top ten.

Taken from the germline V gene, the CDR1 and CDR2 loops are MGHRA and YSYEKL. Including cysteine and phenylalanine, the CDR3 has 16 amino acids. The sequence is cut down to CDR3 DNA, 48 bases in frame from base 1. Ends trimmed: V by 2 bases, J by 6 bases; bases unmatched to a gene: 8. For this clone: What antigen it recognizes has not been identified. No base quality information exists; no much larger clone differs at one position.

The rearrangement joined TRBV4-1 to TRBJ2-2; TRBD1 matches 8 bases in the middle. The sequence came from a woman aged 50 to 60 who had been exposed to COVID-19. The specimen sequenced was PBMCs or T cells enriched from blood (not recorded which). The bases are TGCGCCAGCAGCCAATCGATGACAGGGGTTTCCGGGGAGCTGTTTTTT. Its protein is CASSQSMTGVSGELFF.